The source of this T cell receptor beta chain is a study of T cells after yellow fever vaccination. Overall study context: The fractions with low cell numbers were processed using SMART-Seq v4 Ultra Low Input.

One entry per CDR3 protein, called by TCRdb with MiXCR from the 5' RACE reads. The data hold roughly 250,000 distinct CDR3 sequences, with roughly 13% observed a single time. Study-wide points: Shared CD4/CD8 clonotypes were a small share, likely from convergent recombination.

This clonotype was observed a few times. Its antigen is unidentified. The CDR3 is 16 amino acids. The germline V gene has CDR1 SQVTM and CDR2 ANQGSEA. The V and J ends lost 2 bases and 5 bases, in that order; junction bases with no gene match: 13. Sample: CD4+ T cells sorted from PBMCs, taken 45 days after the yellow fever booster vaccination. V usage is TRBV29-1 and J usage is TRBJ2-5, with TRBD1 identical over 8 bases. This TCR came from a man aged 30-40 years who received the YFV17D yellow fever vaccine. The CDR3, as DNA: TGCAGCGTTGAAATTATAGGACAGGGTTACTTTGAGACCCAGTACTTC. Translating it yields CSVEIIGQGYFETQYF.